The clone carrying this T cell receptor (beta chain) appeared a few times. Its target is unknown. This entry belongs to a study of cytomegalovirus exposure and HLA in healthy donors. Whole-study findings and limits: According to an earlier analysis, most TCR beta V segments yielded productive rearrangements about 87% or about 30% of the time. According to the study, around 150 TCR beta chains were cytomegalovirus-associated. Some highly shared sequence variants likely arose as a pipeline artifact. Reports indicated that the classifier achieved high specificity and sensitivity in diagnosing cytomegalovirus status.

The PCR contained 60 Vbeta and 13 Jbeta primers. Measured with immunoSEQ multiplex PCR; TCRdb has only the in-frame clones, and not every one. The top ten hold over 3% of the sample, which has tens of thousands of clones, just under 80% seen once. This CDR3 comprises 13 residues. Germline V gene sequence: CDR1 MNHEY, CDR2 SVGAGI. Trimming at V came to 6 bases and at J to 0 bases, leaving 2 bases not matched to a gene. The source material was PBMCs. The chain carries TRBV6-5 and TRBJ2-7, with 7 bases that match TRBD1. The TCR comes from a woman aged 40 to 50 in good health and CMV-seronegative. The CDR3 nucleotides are TGTGCCAGCAGCCGACAGGGCTCCTACGAGCAGTACTTC. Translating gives CASSRQGSYEQYF.